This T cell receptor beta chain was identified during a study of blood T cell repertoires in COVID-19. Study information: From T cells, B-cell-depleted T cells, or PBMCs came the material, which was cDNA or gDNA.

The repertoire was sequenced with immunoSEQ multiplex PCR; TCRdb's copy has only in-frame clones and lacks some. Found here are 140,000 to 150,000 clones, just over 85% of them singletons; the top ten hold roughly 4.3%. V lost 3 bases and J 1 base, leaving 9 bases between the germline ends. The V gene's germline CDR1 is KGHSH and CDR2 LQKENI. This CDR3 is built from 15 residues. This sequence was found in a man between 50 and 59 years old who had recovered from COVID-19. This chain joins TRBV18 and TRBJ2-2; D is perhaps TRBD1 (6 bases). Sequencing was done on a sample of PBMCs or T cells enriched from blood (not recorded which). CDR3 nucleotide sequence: TGTGCCAGCTCACCGAAGACAGGGAACACCGGGGAGCTGTTTTTT. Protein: CASSPKTGNTGELFF. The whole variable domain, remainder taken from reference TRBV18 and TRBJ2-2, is NAGVMQNPRHLVRRRGQEARLRCSPMKGHSHVYWYRQLPEEGLKFMVYLQKENIIDESGMPKERFSAEFPKEGPSILRIQQVVRGDSAAYFCASSPKTGNTGELFFGEGSRLTVL.